This TCR beta chain was recovered during a study of technical replicates of blood from a few donors (dated by TCRdb to 2016 to 2017). Its CDR3 holds 13 amino acids, cysteine through phenylalanine. Only the CDR3 region is kept as DNA, spanning 39 bases read in frame from base 1. V drops 1 base and J drops 6 bases, leaving 7 bases in between. The CDR1 and CDR2 encoded by the germline V gene are MGHRA and YSYEKL. Library preparation employed the immunoSEQ multiplex PCR assay. TCRdb holds this immuneACCESS table with in-frame rearrangements only. Some clones are missing; in checked studies, unresolved V genes explain under half, and the rest has no known cause. The table for this sample lists more than 75,000 clones; 93% of them were counted only once. The ten largest clones represent about 0.26% of the sample. Of note for this clone: This clone's antigen is unknown. It has no much larger one-base neighbor in the sample; base qualities were not kept.

The rearranged chain carries TRBV4-1 and TRBJ2-1; TRBD2 could be the D gene, as 5 bases match. The TCR comes from a human donor in good health. Sequencing was done on a sample of T cells isolated from PBMCs. The CDR3 reads CASSQGGINEQFF. DNA sequence: TGCGCCAGCAGCCAAGGAGGGATCAATGAGCAGTTCTTC.